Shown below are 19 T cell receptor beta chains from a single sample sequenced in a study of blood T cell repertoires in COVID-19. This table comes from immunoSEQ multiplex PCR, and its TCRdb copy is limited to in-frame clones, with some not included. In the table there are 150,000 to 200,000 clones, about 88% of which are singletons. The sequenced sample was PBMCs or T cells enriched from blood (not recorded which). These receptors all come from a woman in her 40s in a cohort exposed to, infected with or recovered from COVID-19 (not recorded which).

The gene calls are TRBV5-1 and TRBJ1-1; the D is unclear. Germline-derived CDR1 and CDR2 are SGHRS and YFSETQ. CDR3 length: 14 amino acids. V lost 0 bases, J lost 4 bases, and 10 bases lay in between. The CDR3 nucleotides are TGCGCCAGCAGCTTGGACTTGGAGTTCACTGAAGCTTTCTTT. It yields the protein CASSLDLEFTEAFF.

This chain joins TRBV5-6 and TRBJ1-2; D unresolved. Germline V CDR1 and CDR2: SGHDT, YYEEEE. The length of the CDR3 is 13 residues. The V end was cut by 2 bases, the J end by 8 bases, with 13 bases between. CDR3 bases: TGTGCCAGCAGCTTCAACCGCTTCCGGGGCTACACCTTC. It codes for CASSFNRFRGYTF.

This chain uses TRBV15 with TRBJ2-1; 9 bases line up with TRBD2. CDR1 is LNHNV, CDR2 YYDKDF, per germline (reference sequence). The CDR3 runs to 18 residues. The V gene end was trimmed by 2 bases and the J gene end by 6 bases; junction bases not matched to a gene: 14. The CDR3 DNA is TGTGCCACCAGCAGAAGAGGGGGCGGGAGGGCCGTGGGCAATGAGCAGTTCTTC. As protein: CATSRRGGGRAVGNEQFF. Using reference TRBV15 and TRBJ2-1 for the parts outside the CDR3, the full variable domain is DAMVIQNPRYQVTQFGKPVTLSCSQTLNHNVMYWYQQKSSQAPKLLFHYYDKDFNNEADTPDNFQSRRPNTSFCFLDIRSPGLGDTAMYLCATSRRGGGRAVGNEQFFGPGTRLTVL.

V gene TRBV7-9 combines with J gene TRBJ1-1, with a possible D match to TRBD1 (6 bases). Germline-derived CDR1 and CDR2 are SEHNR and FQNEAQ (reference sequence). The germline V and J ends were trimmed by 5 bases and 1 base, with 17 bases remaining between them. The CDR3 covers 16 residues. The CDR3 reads CASSIDRDTKNTEAFF. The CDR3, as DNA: TGTGCCAGCAGCATCGACCGGGACACTAAGAACACTGAAGCTTTCTTT.

The CDR3 sequence is CASSFETGLRYEQYF. The CDR3 region has the DNA TGTGCCAGCAGCTTTGAAACGGGACTCCGCTACGAGCAGTACTTC. This chain links TRBV11-2 with TRBJ2-7; tentative D call: TRBD2 (6 bases). The CDR3 contains 15 residues. V gave up 3 bases and J gave up 3 bases, with 15 bases separating them. Germline V lookup: CDR1 SGHAT, CDR2 FQNNGV.

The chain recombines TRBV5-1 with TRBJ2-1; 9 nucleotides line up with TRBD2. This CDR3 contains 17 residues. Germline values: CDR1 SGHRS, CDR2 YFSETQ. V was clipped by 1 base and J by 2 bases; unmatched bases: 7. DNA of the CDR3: TGCGCCAGCAGCTTGAATAGCGGGGGAGCAACCTACAATGAGCAGTTCTTC. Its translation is CASSLNSGGATYNEQFF.

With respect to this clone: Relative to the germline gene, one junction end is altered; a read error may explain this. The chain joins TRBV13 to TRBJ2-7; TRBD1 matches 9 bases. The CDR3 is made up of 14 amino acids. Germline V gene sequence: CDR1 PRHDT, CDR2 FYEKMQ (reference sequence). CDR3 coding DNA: TGTGCCAGCAGCCTAGGACAGGGGAAAGGCGAGCAGTACTTC. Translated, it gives CASSLGQGKGEQYF.

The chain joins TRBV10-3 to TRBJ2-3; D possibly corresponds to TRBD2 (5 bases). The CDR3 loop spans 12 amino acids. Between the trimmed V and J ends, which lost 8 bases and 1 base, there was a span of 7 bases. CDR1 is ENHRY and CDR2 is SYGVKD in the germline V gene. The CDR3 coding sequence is TGTGCCATCTATAGCGGCACAGATACGCAGTATTTT. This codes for CAIYSGTDTQYF.

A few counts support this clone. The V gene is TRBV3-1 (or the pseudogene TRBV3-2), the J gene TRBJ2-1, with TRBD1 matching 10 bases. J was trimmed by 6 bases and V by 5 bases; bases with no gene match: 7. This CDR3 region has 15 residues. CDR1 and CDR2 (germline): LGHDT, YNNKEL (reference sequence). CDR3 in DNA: TGTGCCAGCAGCTCCGGGACAGGGGAAGTCAATGAGCAGTTCTTC. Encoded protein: CASSSGTGEVNEQFF.

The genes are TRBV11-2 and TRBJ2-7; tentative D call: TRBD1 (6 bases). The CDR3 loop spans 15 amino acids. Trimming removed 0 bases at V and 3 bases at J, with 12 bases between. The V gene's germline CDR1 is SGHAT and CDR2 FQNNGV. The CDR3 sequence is CASSLDFGTNYEQYF. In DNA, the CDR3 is TGTGCCAGCAGCTTAGATTTCGGGACAAACTACGAGCAGTACTTC.

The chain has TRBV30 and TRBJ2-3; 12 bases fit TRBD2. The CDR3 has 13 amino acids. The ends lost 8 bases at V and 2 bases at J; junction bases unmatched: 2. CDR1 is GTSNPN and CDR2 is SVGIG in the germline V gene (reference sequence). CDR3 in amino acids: CAGLAGFTDTQYF. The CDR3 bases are TGTGCCGGACTAGCGGGATTCACAGATACGCAGTATTTT.

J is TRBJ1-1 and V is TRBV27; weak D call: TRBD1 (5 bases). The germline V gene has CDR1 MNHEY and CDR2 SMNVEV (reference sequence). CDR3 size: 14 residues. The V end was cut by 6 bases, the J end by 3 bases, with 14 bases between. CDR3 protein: CASSDSDGYTEAFF. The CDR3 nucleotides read TGTGCCAGCAGCGACAGTGATGGTTACACTGAAGCTTTCTTT.

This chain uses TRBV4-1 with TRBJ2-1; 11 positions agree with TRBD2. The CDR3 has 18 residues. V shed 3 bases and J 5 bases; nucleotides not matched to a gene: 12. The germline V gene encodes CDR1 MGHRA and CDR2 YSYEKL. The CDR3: CASSQHSPGTSGHNEQFF. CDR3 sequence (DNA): TGCGCCAGCAGCCAGCATTCACCCGGGACTAGCGGACACAATGAGCAGTTCTTC.

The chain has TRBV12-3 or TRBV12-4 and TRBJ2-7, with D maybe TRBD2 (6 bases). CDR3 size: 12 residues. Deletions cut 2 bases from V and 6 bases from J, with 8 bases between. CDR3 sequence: CASSLRGGEQYF. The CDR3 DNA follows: TGTGCCAGCAGTTTAAGGGGAGGCGAGCAGTACTTC.

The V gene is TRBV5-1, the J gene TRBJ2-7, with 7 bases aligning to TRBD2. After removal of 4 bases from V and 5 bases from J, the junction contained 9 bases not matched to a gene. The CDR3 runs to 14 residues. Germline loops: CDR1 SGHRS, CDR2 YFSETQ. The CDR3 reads CASSITGTNDEQYF. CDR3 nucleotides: TGCGCCAGCAGCATTACCGGGACTAACGACGAGCAGTACTTC.

CDR3 nucleotide sequence: TGTGCCAGCAGCTTAGACGGGACAGGAGTGAACACTGAAGCTTTCTTT. It codes for CASSLDGTGVNTEAFF. J is TRBJ1-1 and V is TRBV7-2; 8 bases line up with TRBD1. J was trimmed by 0 bases and V by 1 base; bases with no gene match: 4. CDR3 size: 16 residues. In germline, CDR1 is SGHTA, CDR2 FQGNSA.

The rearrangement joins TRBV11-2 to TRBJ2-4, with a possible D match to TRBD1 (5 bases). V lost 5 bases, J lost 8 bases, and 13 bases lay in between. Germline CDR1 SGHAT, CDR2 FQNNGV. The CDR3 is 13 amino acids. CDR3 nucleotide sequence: TGTGCCAGCAGCCCAGGGTACCGGGACATTCAGTACTTC. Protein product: CASSPGYRDIQYF.

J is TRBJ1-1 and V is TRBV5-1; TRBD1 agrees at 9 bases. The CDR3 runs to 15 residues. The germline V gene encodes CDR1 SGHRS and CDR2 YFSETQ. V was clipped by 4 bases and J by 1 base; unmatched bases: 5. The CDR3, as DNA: TGCGCCAGCAGCCCGGGACAGGGTGGGAACACTGAAGCTTTCTTT. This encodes CASSPGQGGNTEAFF.

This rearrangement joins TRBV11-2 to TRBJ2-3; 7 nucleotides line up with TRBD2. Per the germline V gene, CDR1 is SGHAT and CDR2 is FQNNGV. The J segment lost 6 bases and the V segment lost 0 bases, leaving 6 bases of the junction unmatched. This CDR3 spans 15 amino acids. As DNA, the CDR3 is TGTGCCAGCAGCTTAGAGTCGGGAGGTAGGGATACGCAGTATTTT. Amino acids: CASSLESGGRDTQYF.